The clone carrying this T cell receptor beta chain was detected a few times. Germline CDR1 is MNHNS and CDR2 is SASEGT. This CDR3 contains 14 residues. Trimming pared 6 bases from V and 1 base from J, leaving 10 bases between. The data are from a study of regulatory T cells in long-lasting Graves disease. The time point was: newly diagnosed GD, antithyroid drugs for less than 3 months. Extracted PBMC RNA gave rise to the TCR library. Investigators report Graves' disease was diagnosed under American Thyroid Association guidelines. The TCR beta library used iRepertoire HTBI primers with Arm-PCR amplification of CDR3. MiXCR, applied by TCRdb to the multiplex PCR reads, yields one record per CDR3 protein. This table has 420,000 or so distinct CDR3 sequences, about a sixth appearing once. These sequences were also reported in another study, on T cells in Graves' hyperthyroidism and ophthalmopathy. This second study says: Blood also showed most of the thyroid clonotypes that were expanded above 0.001. Ophthalmopathy was predicted by the model a median of about six months ahead of onset.

The V and J genes are TRBV6-1 and TRBJ1-3; no firm D call. The clonotype was recovered from a woman between 18 and 30 years old with Graves disease. Sequences were derived from peripheral blood mononuclear cells (PBMCs), sampled at new diagnosis, from a patient treated with antithyroid drugs. The CDR3 DNA is TGTGCCAGCAGACAGCTTCGATCTGGAAACACCATATATTTT. Translation: CASRQLRSGNTIYF.